This TCR beta chain was observed in a study of vaccination and CD4 T cells after COVID-19. Sequenced with the Oncomine TCR Beta short-read assay was DNA taken from cultured CD4+ T cells. Genomic DNA from cultured CD4+ T cells was extracted. TCRdb reanalysed the PCR reads using MiXCR and keeps one entry per CDR3 protein. The data contain 20,000 to 25,000 distinct CDR3 sequences, around 43% of them singletons. Germline V lookup: CDR1 MNHNS, CDR2 SASEGT. The V end lost 6 bases, the J end lost 0 bases, and 9 bases lay between the germline ends. This CDR3 is built from 13 residues. This clonotype has just one count. Its antigen is currently unknown. Specified treatment: roughly ten-day PBMC culture with coronavirus spike peptide pools or control peptides (ViraFEST assay).

The J gene is TRBJ2-7, the V gene TRBV6-1; D is ambiguous. This clonotype was sampled from a human donor who had recovered from COVID-19. The sample consisted of CD4+ T cells from blood, cultured in vitro. Written as DNA, the CDR3 is TGTGCCAGCAGCCGCCAAAGCTCCTACGAGCAGTACTTC. Translating it yields CASSRQSSYEQYF.